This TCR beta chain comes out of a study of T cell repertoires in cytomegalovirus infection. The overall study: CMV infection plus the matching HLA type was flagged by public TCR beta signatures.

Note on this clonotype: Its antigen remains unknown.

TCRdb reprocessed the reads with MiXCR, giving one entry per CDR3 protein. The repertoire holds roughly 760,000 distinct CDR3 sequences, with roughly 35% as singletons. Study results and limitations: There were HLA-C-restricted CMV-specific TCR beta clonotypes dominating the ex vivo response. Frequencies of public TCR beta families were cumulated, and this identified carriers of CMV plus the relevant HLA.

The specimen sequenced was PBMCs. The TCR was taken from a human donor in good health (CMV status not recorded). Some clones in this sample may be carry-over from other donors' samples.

For the CDR3, the DNA is TGTGCCAGCATGGCGGGCGTGAGCAATCAGCCCCAGCATTTT. Amino acid sequence: CASMAGVSNQPQHF. The rearrangement joins TRBV28 to TRBJ1-5; D not certain. Deletions cut 7 bases from V and 1 base from J, with 11 bases between. This CDR3 contains 14 residues. Per germline, CDR1 MDHEN and CDR2 SYDVKM.